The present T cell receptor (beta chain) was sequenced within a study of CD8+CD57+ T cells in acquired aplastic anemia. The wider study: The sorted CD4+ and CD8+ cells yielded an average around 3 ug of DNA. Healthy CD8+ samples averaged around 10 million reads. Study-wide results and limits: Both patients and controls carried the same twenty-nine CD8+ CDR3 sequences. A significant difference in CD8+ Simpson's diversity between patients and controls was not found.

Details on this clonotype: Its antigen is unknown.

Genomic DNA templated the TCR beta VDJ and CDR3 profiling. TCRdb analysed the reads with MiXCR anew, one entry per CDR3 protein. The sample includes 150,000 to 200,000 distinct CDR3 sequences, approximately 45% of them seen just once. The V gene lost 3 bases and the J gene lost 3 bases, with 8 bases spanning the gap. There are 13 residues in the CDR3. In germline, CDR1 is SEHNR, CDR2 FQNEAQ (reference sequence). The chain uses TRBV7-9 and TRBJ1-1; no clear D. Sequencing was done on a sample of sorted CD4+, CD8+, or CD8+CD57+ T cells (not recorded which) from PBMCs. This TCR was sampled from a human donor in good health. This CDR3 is CASSFVEYTEAFF. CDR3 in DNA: TGTGCCAGCAGCTTTGTCGAGTACACTGAAGCTTTCTTT.